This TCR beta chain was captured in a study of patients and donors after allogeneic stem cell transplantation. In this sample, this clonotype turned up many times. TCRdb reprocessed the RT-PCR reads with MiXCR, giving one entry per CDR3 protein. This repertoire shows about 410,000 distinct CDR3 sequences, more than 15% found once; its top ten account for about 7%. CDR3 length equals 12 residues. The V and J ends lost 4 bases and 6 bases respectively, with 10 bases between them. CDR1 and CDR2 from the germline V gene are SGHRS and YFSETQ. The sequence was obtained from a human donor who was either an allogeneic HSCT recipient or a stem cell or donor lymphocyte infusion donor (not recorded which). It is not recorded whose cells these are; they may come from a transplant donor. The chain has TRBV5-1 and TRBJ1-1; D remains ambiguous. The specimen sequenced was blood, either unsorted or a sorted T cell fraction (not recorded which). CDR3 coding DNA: TGCGCCAGCAGCCTCGGGAGAGCTGAAGCTTTCTTT. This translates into CASSLGRAEAFF.